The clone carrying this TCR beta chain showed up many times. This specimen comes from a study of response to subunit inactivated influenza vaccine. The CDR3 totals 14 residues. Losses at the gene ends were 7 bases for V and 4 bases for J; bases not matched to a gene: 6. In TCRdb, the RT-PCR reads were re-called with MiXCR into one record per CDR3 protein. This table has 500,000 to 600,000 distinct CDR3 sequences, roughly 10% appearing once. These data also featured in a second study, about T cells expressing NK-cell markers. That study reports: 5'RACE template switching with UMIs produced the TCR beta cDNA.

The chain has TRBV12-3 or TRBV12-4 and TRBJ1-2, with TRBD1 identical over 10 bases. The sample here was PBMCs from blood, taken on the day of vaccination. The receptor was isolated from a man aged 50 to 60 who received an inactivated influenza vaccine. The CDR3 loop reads CASTTGTGVYGYTF. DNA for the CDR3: TGTGCCAGCACCACCGGGACAGGGGTCTATGGCTACACCTTC.